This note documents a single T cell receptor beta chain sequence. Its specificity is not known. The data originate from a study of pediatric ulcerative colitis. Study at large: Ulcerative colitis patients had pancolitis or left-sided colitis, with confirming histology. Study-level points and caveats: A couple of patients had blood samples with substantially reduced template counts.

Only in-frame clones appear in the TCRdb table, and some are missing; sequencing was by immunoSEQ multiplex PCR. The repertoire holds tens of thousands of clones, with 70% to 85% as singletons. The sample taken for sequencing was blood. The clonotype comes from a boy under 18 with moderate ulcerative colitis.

The CDR3 coding sequence is TGTGCCAGCTCACCTCTGGGGCCACCGCGAGAAAAACTGTTTTTT. It translates to CASSPLGPPREKLFF. V gene TRBV18 combines with J gene TRBJ1-4; possibly TRBD1 for D (5 bases). Trimming stripped 3 bases from V and 8 bases from J, with 16 bases between. The CDR3 consists of 15 residues. Germline V gene sequence: CDR1 KGHSH, CDR2 LQKENI.